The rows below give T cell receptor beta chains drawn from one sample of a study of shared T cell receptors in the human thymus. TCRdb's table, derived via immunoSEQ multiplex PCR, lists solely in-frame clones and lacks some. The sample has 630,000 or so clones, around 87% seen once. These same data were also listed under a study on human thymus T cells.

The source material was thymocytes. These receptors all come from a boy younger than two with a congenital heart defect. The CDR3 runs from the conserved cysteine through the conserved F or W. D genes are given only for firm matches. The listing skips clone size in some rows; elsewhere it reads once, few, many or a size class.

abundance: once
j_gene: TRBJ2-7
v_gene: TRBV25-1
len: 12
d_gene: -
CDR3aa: CASSGGPHEQYF
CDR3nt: TGTGCCAGCAGCGGCGGGCCCCACGAGCAGTACTTC

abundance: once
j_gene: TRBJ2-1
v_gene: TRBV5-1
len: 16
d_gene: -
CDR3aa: CASSLVEKGVYNEQFF
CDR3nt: TGCGCCAGCAGCTTGGTGGAGAAAGGGGTTTACAATGAGCAGTTCTTC

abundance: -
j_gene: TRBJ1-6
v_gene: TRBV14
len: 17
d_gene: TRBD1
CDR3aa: CASSQVLMPGQNSPLHF
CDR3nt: TGTGCCAGCAGCCAAGTACTAATGCCGGGACAGAACTCACCCCTCCACTTT

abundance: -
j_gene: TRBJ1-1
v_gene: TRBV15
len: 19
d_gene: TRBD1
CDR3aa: CATSRARTGGLHPNTEAFF
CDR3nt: TGTGCCACCAGCAGGGCTCGAACAGGGGGCCTTCATCCCAACACTGAAGCTTTCTTT

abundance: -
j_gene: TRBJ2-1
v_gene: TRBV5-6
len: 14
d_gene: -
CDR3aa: CASSIPSSYNEQFF
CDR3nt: TGTGCCAGCAGTATCCCCAGCTCCTACAATGAGCAGTTCTTC

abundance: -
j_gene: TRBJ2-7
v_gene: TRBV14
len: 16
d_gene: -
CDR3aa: CASSSSRDSPVTEQYF
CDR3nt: TGTGCCAGCAGCTCCTCGCGGGACAGTCCTGTTACCGAGCAGTACTTC

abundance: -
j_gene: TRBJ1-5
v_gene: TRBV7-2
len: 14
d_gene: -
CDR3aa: CASSFVAKKQPQHF
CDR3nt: TGTGCCAGCAGCTTCGTAGCGAAGAAGCAGCCCCAGCATTTT

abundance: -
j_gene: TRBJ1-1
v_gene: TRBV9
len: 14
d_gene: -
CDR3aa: CASSGGDLNTEAFF
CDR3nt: TGTGCCAGCAGCGGAGGGGACTTGAACACTGAAGCTTTCTTT

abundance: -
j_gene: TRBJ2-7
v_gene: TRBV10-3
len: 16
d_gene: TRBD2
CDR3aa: CAIRSGRVKNNYEQYF
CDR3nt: TGTGCCATCAGGAGCGGGAGGGTAAAAAACAACTACGAGCAGTACTTC

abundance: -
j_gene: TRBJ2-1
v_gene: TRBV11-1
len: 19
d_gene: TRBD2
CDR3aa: CASSPGTSGGAGELVEQFF
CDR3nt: TGTGCCAGCAGCCCCGGGACTAGCGGGGGGGCCGGGGAGTTGGTTGAGCAGTTCTTC

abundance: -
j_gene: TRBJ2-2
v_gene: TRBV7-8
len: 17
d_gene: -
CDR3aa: CASSSLRGGWQTGELFF
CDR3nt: TGTGCCAGCAGCTCTTTAAGGGGCGGTTGGCAGACCGGGGAGCTGTTTTTT

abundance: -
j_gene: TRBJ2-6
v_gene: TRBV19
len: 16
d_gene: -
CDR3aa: CASSIGGTAGANVLTF
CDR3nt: TGTGCCAGTAGTATTGGCGGGACAGCTGGGGCCAACGTCCTGACTTTC

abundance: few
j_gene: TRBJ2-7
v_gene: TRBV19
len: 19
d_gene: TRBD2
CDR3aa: CASSIAVPSGTRSSYEQYF
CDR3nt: TGTGCCAGTAGTATTGCTGTTCCTAGCGGGACCCGTAGCTCCTACGAGCAGTACTTC

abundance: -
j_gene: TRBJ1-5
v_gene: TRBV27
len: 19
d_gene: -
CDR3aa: CASSPVTGGGSWGNQPQHF
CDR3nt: TGTGCCAGCAGCCCGGTGACCGGGGGAGGGTCCTGGGGCAATCAGCCCCAGCATTTT

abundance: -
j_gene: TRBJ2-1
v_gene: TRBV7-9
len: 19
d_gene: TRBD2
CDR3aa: CASSPFSPEREGLEYEQFF
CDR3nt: TGTGCCAGCAGCCCATTCTCCCCTGAGCGGGAGGGCCTTGAATATGAGCAGTTCTTC

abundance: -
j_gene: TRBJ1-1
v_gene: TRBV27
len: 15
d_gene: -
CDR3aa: CASHIPTRENTEAFF
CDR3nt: TGTGCCAGCCATATCCCTACGAGGGAGAACACTGAAGCTTTCTTT

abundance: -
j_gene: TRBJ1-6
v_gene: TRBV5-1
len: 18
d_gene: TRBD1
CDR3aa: CASSWGTGASSYNSPLHF
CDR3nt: TGCGCCAGCAGCTGGGGGACAGGGGCCAGCTCCTATAATTCACCCCTCCACTTT

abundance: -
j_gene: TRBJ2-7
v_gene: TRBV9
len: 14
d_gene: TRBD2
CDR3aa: CASSVALANYEQYF
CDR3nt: TGTGCCAGCAGCGTAGCACTAGCGAACTACGAGCAGTACTTC

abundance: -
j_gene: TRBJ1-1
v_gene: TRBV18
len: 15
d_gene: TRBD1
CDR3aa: CASSPASGGYTEAFF
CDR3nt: TGTGCCAGCTCACCGGCGTCAGGGGGCTACACTGAAGCTTTCTTT

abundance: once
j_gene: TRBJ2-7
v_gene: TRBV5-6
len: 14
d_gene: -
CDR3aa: CASSDGQLRDEQYF
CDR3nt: TGTGCCAGCAGCGATGGACAGTTAAGGGACGAGCAGTACTTC